A single sample is the source of the 21 T cell receptor beta chains below, sequenced in a study of T cell responses to AZD1222 COVID-19 vaccine. TCRdb's copy holds only in-frame clones and misses some; the assay was immunoSEQ multiplex PCR. The sample carries 65,000 to 90,000 clones, nearly 90% recorded once. The specimen was peripheral blood, collected 28 days after the second AZD1222 dose. The receptor set was obtained from an adult who received the AZD1222 COVID-19 vaccine.

The rearrangement links TRBV6-1 to TRBJ2-3; D call uncertain. V lost 3 bases, J lost 2 bases, and 12 bases lay in between. The CDR3 runs to 15 residues. In germline, CDR1 is MNHNS, CDR2 SASEGT. In nucleotides, the CDR3 is TGTGCCAGCAGTGAGGCAGGTTTCTCCACAGATACGCAGTATTTT. The encoded protein is CASSEAGFSTDTQYF.

J is TRBJ2-7 and V is TRBV12-3 or TRBV12-4; no reliable D call. Trimming stripped 6 bases from V and 3 bases from J, with 9 bases between. CDR3 length: 12 residues. The CDR3 DNA reads as TGTGCCAGCAGCCGAGGCAGCTACGAGCAGTACTTC. Its translation is CASSRGSYEQYF.

CDR3 coding DNA: TGTGCCAGCAGTAGGTTGAACACTGAAGCTTTCTTT. Translated, it gives CASSRLNTEAFF. This rearrangement joins TRBV6-5 to TRBJ1-1; no firm D call. The V gene lost 5 bases and the J gene lost 0 bases, with 4 bases spanning the gap. The CDR3 runs to 12 residues. Germline CDR1 reads MNHEY; CDR2 reads SVGAGI.

This chain connects TRBV5-1 to TRBJ1-3; no firm D call. The V end was cut by 0 bases, the J end by 0 bases, with 10 bases between. The CDR3 spans 16 residues. Per germline, CDR1 SGHRS and CDR2 YFSETQ. CDR3 amino acids: CASSLGIPSSGNTIYF. The CDR3 DNA is TGCGCCAGCAGCTTGGGGATACCGAGCTCTGGAAACACCATATATTTT.

V gene TRBV6-5 combines with J gene TRBJ1-1; D gene unclear. The CDR3 covers 14 residues. CDR1 is MNHEY and CDR2 is SVGAGI in the germline V gene. Deletions cut 4 bases from V and 1 base from J, with 10 bases between. CDR3 bases: TGTGCCAGCAGTTTGCGGCAGCAGAACACTGAAGCTTTCTTT. This gives the protein CASSLRQQNTEAFF.

This chain connects TRBV6-5 to TRBJ1-2; D is unresolved. The CDR3 has 14 residues. The V end lost 0 bases, the J end lost 4 bases, and 9 bases lay between the germline ends. The germline gives CDR1 MNHEY, CDR2 SVGAGI. CDR3 region: CASSYSNSLYGYTF. The DNA of the CDR3 is TGTGCCAGCAGTTACTCGAACAGCCTCTATGGCTACACCTTC.

The chain is built from TRBV9 and TRBJ1-3; 7 positions agree with TRBD1. V was clipped by 4 bases and J by 0 bases; unmatched bases: 7. The CDR3 consists of 16 residues. Germline CDR1 SGDLS, CDR2 YYNGEE. CDR3 residues: CASSRRQGSSGNTIYF. The CDR3 nucleotides read TGTGCCAGCAGCAGAAGACAGGGTTCCTCTGGAAACACCATATATTTT.

The chain links TRBV9 to TRBJ2-5, with no clear D. This CDR3 has 13 amino acids. Germline V lookup: CDR1 SGDLS, CDR2 YYNGEE. Trimming removed 0 bases at V and 4 bases at J, with 7 bases between. CDR3 loop: CASSVEERETQYF. CDR3 DNA sequence: TGTGCCAGCAGCGTAGAGGAGAGAGAGACCCAGTACTTC.

This chain uses TRBV9 with TRBJ1-2; a weak D match, TRBD1 (5 bases). Germline V gene lookup returns CDR1 SGDLS and CDR2 YYNGEE. The V gene lost 0 bases and the J gene lost 5 bases, with 23 bases spanning the gap. CDR3 length: 18 amino acids. CDR3 sequence reads: CASSVEMWDPQRGYGYTF. CDR3 coding DNA: TGTGCCAGCAGCGTAGAAATGTGGGACCCCCAACGAGGGTATGGCTACACCTTC.

The chain employs TRBV5-1 and TRBJ2-3, with 9 bases fitting TRBD1. Germline V lookup: CDR1 SGHRS, CDR2 YFSETQ. The CDR3 consists of 16 residues. After removal of 4 bases from V and 0 bases from J, the junction contained 6 bases not matched to a gene. The CDR3 reads CASSVRQGGSTDTQYF. Here the CDR3 DNA reads TGCGCCAGCAGCGTCCGACAGGGGGGTAGCACAGATACGCAGTATTTT.

The chain has TRBV4-2 and TRBJ2-5; tentatively, D is TRBD1 or TRBD2 (6 bases each). V lost 0 bases, J lost 5 bases, and 16 bases lay in between. CDR3 size: 16 residues. CDR1 and CDR2 (germline): LGHNA, YNFKEQ. The CDR3 region is CASSQDGTPGGETQYF. DNA for the CDR3: TGTGCCAGCAGCCAAGACGGGACACCCGGAGGGGAGACCCAGTACTTC.

The rearrangement joins TRBV11-1 to TRBJ2-1; 12 bases are a match to TRBD2. Trimming cost V 5 bases and J 7 bases; bases outside gene matches: 6. From germline, CDR1 is SGHAT and CDR2 FQDESV (reference sequence). The CDR3 contains 15 residues. CDR3 nucleotide sequence: TGTGCCAGCAGCCATCTAGCGGGGGGGAGGAATGAGCAGTTCTTC. Translated, it gives CASSHLAGGRNEQFF. Full variable domain (missing parts from reference TRBV11-1 and TRBJ2-1): EAEVAQSPRYKITEKSQAVAFWCDPISGHATLYWYRQILGQGPELLVQFQDESVVDDSQLPKDRFSAERLKGVDSTLKIQPAELGDSAMYLCASSHLAGGRNEQFFGPGTRLTVL.

The genes are TRBV12-5 and TRBJ1-1; possible D gene TRBD1, 5 bases. Germline lookup yields CDR1 LGHNT and CDR2 FRNRAP. Trimming pared 1 base from V and 4 bases from J, leaving 10 bases between. The CDR3 is made up of 14 amino acids. The CDR3 DNA is TGTGCTAGTGGTTTGGGGGGGACGGTCACTGAAGCTTTCTTT. Protein sequence: CASGLGGTVTEAFF.

The V gene is TRBV7-2, the J gene TRBJ2-7; 7 bases line up with TRBD2. Germline loops: CDR1 SGHTA, CDR2 FQGNSA. The CDR3 is 17 residues long. The V and J ends lost 1 base and 2 bases, in that order; junction bases with no gene match: 11. The CDR3 DNA is TGTGCCAGCAGCTTAGTGTTTTCCGCGGGGGTGACCTACGAGCAGTACTTC. As protein: CASSLVFSAGVTYEQYF.

The J gene is TRBJ2-2, the V gene TRBV7-8; D not certain. V was clipped by 5 bases and J by 1 base, with 17 bases between them. Germline-derived CDR1 and CDR2 are SGHVS and FQNEAQ. The CDR3 has 17 amino acids. CDR3 amino acids: CASSPRMGSLNTGELFF. Here the CDR3 DNA reads TGTGCCAGCAGCCCCCGAATGGGTTCACTGAACACCGGGGAGCTGTTTTTT.

The chain carries TRBV6-5 and TRBJ2-7; tentatively, D is TRBD1 or TRBD2 (6 bases each). CDR1 and CDR2 (germline): MNHEY, SVGAGI. V lost 0 bases, J lost 7 bases, and 13 bases lay in between. The CDR3 runs to 14 residues. Here the CDR3 reads CASSYSGGLGEQYV. The CDR3 nucleotides are TGTGCCAGCAGTTACTCGGGGGGCCTGGGAGAGCAGTACGTC.

V is TRBV19 and J is TRBJ1-5; 9 nucleotides line up with TRBD1. This CDR3 region has 17 residues. Germline loops: CDR1 LNHDA, CDR2 SQIVND (reference sequence). V gave up 5 bases and J gave up 1 base; unmatched junction bases: 9. CDR3 sequence reads: CASSDPGTGTSNQPQHF. The CDR3 coding sequence is TGTGCCAGTAGTGACCCCGGGACAGGGACCAGCAATCAGCCCCAGCATTTT.

The chain is built from TRBV6-2 or TRBV6-3 and TRBJ1-2, with 7 bases identical to TRBD1. The CDR3 covers 13 residues. With 4 bases clipped from V and 8 bases from J, the junction kept 7 bases outside the gene matches. CDR1 is MNHEY, CDR2 SVGEGT, per germline. In DNA form, the CDR3 reads TGTGCCAGCAGTTCCGTGAGGGGGCAAGGCTACACCTTC. It encodes CASSSVRGQGYTF.

This chain links TRBV3-1 (or the pseudogene TRBV3-2) with TRBJ2-1; TRBD2 agrees at 13 bases. CDR3 size: 16 residues. Trimming removed 3 bases from V and 4 bases from J; junction bases left unmatched: 3. Germline loops: CDR1 LGHDT, CDR2 YNNKEL (reference sequence). The CDR3 sequence: CASSHSTSGGYNEQFF. The CDR3 region has the DNA TGTGCCAGCAGCCACTCGACTAGCGGGGGGTACAATGAGCAGTTCTTC.

The V call is TRBV3-1 (or the pseudogene TRBV3-2), the J call TRBJ1-6; D remains ambiguous. V lost 1 base to trimming and J lost 6 bases, with 7 bases between them. Germline CDR1 is LGHDT and CDR2 is YNNKEL (reference sequence). The CDR3 has 14 amino acids. The CDR3 region is CASSQVSGNSPLHF. CDR3 in DNA: TGTGCCAGCAGCCAAGTTAGCGGTAATTCACCCCTCCACTTT.

The gene calls are TRBV6-5 and TRBJ1-1; D gene ambiguous. From germline, CDR1 is MNHEY and CDR2 SVGAGI. This CDR3 contains 14 residues. Deletions cut 5 bases from V and 0 bases from J, with 10 bases between. CDR3 coding DNA: TGTGCCAGCAGTCGCGGATACATGAACACTGAAGCTTTCTTT. Translated: CASSRGYMNTEAFF.